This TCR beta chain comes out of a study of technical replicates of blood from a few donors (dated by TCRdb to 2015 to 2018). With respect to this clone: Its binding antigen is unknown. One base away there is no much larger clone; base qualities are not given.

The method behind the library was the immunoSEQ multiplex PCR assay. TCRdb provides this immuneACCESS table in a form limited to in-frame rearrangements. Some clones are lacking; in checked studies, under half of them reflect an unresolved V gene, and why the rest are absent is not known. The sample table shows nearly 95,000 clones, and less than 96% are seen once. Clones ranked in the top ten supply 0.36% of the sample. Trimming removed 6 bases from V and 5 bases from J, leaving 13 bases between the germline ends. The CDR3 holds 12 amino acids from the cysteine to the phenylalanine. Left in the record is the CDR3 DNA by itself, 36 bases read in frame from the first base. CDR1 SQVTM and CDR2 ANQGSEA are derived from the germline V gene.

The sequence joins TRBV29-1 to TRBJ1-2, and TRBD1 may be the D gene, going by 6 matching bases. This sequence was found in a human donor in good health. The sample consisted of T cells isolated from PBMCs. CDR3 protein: CSVYRGGYGYTF. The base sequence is TGCAGCGTCTACCGAGGGGGTTATGGCTACACCTTC.